The 7 T cell receptor beta chains reported below all come from one sample, sequenced in a study of monozygotic twins with inflammatory bowel disease. TCRdb reanalyzed the 5' RACE reads and collapses them to one entry per CDR3 protein, without DNA. The repertoire table contains 300,000 to 400,000 distinct CDR3 sequences. The sequencing input was blood. Source of these receptors: a human donor with ulcerative colitis or Crohn's disease, or a healthy co-twin of an affected twin (not recorded which).

This chain uses TRBV20-1 with TRBJ2-7; without DNA, the TCRdb call of TRBD1 cannot be checked. Per germline, CDR1 DFQATT and CDR2 SNEGSKA (reference sequence). The CDR3 consists of 15 residues. The CDR3 is CSARVGQGAAYEQYF.

The chain couples TRBV29-1 to TRBJ2-5. The length of the CDR3 is 11 residues. Per the germline V gene, CDR1 is SQVTM and CDR2 is ANQGSEA. The CDR3 loop is CSVEGGGPQYF.

The chain is built from TRBV29-1 and TRBJ2-1; TCRdb's assignment of TRBD1 cannot be checked, as there is no DNA. Germline V lookup: CDR1 SQVTM, CDR2 ANQGSEA. This CDR3 has 14 amino acids. CDR3: CSVVGVTRVREQLF.

This chain's CDR3 is CASSKGHRSSYNSPLHF. This chain joins TRBV5-1 and TRBJ1-6; the TCRdb call, TRBD1, lacks DNA for checking. There are 17 residues in the CDR3. CDR1 and CDR2 from the germline V gene are SGHRS and YFSETQ.

V usage is TRBV19 and J usage is TRBJ2-7; TCRdb lists TRBD1, though no DNA is available to test this call. The CDR3 is 15 amino acids. Germline V gives CDR1 LNHDA, CDR2 SQIVND (reference sequence). The CDR3 sequence is CASSPRQGVEYEQYF.

This rearrangement joins TRBV14 to TRBJ2-5; TCRdb's D gene call, TRBD1, goes unchecked for lack of DNA. Germline assignment: CDR1 SGHDN and CDR2 FVKESK. This CDR3 contains 13 residues. CDR3 protein: CASRPTGQETQYF.

The V call is TRBV19, the J call TRBJ2-5; lacking DNA, the TRBD1 call made by TCRdb goes unchecked. Germline V gene lookup returns CDR1 LNHDA and CDR2 SQIVND (reference sequence). CDR3 size: 15 residues. The CDR3 protein is CASTAGTGMGETQYF.